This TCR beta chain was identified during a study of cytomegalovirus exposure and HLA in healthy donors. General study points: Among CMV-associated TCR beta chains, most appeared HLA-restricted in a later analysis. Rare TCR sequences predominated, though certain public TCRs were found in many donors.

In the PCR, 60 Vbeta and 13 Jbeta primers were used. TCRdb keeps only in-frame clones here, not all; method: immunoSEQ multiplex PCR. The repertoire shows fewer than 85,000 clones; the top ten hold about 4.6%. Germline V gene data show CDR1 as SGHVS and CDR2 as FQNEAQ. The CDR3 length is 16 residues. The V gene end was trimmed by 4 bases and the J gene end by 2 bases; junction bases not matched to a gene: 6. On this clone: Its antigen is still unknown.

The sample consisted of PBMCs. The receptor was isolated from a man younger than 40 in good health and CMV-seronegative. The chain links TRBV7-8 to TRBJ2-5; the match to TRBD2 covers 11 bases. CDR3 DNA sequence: TGTGCCAGCAGCTCCCGACTAGCGGGGATACAAGAGACCCAGTACTTC. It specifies CASSSRLAGIQETQYF.